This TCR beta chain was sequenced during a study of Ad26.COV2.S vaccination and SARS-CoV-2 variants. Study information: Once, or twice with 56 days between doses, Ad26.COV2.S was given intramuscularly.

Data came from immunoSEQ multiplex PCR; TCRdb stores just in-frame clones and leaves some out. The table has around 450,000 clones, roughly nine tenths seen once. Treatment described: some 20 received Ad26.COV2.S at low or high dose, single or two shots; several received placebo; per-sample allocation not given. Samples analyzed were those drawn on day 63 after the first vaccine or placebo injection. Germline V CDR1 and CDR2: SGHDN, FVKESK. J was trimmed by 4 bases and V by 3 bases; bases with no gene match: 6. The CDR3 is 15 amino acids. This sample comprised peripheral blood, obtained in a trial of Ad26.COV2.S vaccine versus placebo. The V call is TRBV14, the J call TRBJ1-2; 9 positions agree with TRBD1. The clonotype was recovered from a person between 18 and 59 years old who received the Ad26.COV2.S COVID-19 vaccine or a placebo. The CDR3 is CASSHRDREVYGYTF. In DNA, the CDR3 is TGTGCCAGCAGCCACCGGGACAGGGAAGTCTATGGCTACACCTTC.